This T cell receptor beta chain originates from a study of T cell changes during pregnancy in multiple sclerosis. Trimming shortened V by 0 bases and J by 7 bases, and 10 bases separated the two germline ends. Per germline, CDR1 WNHNN and CDR2 SYGVQD (reference sequence). This CDR3 comprises 14 residues. Some clones are missing from TCRdb's copy, which holds only in-frame ones; the method was immunoSEQ multiplex PCR. The sample holds around 63,000 clones, about 90% seen once. This clonotype was obtained from a female donor with multiple sclerosis, enrolled in a pregnancy study. The input for sequencing was peripheral blood, taken after pregnancy. V and J are TRBV10-1 and TRBJ2-1; D unclear. CDR3 residues: CASSESATKNEQFF. DNA of the CDR3: TGCGCCAGCAGTGAGTCAGCCACCAAGAATGAGCAGTTCTTC.